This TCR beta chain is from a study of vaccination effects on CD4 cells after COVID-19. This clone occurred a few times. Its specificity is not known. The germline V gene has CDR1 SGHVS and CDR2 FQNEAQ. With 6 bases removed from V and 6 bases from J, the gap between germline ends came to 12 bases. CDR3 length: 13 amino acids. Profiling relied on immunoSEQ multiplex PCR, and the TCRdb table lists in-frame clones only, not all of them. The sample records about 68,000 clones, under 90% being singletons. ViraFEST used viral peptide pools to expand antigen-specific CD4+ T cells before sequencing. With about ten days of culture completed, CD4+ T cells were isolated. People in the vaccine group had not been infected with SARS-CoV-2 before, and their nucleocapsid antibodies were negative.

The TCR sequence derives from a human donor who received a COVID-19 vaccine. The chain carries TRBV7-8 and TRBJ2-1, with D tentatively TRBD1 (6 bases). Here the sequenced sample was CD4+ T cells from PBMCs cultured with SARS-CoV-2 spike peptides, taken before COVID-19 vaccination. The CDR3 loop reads CASSSNRANEQFF. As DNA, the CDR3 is TGTGCCAGCAGTTCGAACAGGGCCAATGAGCAGTTCTTC.